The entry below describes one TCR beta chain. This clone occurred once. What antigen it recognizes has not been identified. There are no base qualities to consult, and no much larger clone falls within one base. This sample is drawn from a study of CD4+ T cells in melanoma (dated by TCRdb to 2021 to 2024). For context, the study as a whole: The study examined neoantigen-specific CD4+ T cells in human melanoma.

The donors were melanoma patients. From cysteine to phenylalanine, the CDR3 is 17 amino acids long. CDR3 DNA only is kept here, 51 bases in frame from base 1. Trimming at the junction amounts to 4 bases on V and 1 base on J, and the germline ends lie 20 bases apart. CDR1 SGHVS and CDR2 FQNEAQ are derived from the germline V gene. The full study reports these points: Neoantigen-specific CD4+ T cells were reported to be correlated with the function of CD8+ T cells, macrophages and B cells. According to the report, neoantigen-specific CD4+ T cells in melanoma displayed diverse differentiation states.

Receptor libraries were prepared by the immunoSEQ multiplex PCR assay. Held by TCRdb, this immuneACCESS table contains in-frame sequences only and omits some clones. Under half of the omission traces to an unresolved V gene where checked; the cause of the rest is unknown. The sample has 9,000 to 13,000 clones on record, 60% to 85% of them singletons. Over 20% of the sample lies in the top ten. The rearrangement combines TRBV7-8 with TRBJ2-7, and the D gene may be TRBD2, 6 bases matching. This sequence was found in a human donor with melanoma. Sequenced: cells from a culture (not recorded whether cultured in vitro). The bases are TGTGCCAGCAGCTCCCCGGCCTCGTGGCGGGGATCCTACGAGCAGTACTTC. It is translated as CASSSPASWRGSYEQYF.